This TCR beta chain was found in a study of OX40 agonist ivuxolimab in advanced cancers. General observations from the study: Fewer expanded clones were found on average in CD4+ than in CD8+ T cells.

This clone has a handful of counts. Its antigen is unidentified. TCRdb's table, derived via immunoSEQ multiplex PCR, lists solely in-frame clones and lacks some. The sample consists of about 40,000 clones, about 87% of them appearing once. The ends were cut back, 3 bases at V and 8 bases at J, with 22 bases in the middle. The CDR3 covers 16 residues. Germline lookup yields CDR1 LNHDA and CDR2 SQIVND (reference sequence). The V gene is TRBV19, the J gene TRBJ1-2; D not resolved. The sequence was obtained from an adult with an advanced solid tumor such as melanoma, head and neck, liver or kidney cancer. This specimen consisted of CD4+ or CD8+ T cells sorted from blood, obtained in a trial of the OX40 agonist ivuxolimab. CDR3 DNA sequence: TGTGCCAGTAGTATCGCCTTCGGGTCCTCTGGAGGAGGCTACACCTTC. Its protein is CASSIAFGSSGGGYTF.